This T cell receptor (beta chain) was captured by sequencing in a study of blood T cell repertoires in COVID-19. Study as a whole: Whether acute or convalescent, the COVID-19 samples came from the United States, Italy and Spain.

Participant age was roughly 18 to 95 years, and participants resided in roughly 25 US areas. Membership in each cohort depended on participant-reported clinical history. Only in-frame clones appear in the TCRdb table, and some are missing; sequencing was by immunoSEQ multiplex PCR. The sample lists over 200,000 clones, approximately 86% occurring once. The J segment lost 2 bases and the V segment lost 4 bases, leaving 9 bases of the junction unmatched. CDR3 length: 16 residues. In germline, CDR1 is SGHRS, CDR2 YFSETQ. The chain employs TRBV5-1 and TRBJ2-7; 10 bases fit TRBD1. Sequencing was carried out using PBMCs or T cells enriched from blood (not recorded which). The TCR sequence derives from a woman in her twenties or thirties who had been exposed to COVID-19. Here the CDR3 DNA reads TGCGCCAGCAGCCGCGCCGGGACAGGGGACCCCTACGAGCAGTACTTC. Its protein product is CASSRAGTGDPYEQYF.